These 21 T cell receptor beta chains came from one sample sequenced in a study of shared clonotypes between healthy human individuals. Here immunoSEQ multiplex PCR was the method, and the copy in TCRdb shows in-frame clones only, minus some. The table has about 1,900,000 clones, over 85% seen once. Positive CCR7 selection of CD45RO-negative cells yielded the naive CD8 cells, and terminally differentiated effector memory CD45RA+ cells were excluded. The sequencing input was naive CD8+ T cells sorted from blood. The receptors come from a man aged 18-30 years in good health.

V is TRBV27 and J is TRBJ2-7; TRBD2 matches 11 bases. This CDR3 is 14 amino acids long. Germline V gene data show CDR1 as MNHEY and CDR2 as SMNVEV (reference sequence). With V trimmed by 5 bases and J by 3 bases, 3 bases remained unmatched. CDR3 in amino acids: CASSTSGGGYEQYF. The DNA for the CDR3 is TGTGCCAGCAGTACTAGCGGGGGCGGCTACGAGCAGTACTTC.

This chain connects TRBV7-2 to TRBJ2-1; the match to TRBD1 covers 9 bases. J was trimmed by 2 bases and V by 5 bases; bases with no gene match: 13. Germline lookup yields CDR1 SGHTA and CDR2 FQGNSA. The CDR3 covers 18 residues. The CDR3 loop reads CASSPPGVDRGPYNEQFF. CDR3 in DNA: TGTGCCAGCAGCCCGCCCGGAGTGGACAGGGGACCCTACAATGAGCAGTTCTTC.

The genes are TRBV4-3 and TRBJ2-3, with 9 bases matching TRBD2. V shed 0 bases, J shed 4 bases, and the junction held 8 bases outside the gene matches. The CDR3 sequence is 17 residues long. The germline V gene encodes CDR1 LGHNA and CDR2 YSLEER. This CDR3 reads CASSQDLWREGADTQYF. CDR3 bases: TGCGCCAGCAGCCAAGATCTTTGGCGGGAGGGTGCAGATACGCAGTATTTT.

The CDR3 loop reads CASSLVVGLGYNEQFF. DNA for the CDR3: TGTGCCAGCAGCTTAGTTGTGGGACTAGGTTACAATGAGCAGTTCTTC. This chain connects TRBV7-9 to TRBJ2-1, with 8 bases matching TRBD2. Germline-derived CDR1 and CDR2 are SEHNR and FQNEAQ (reference sequence). There are 16 residues in the CDR3. With 1 base clipped from V and 4 bases from J, the junction kept 6 bases outside the gene matches.

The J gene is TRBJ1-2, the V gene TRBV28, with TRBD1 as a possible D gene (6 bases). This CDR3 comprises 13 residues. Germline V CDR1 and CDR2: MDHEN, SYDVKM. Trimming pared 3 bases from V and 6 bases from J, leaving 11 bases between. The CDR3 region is CASSFGGRDGYTF. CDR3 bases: TGTGCCAGCAGTTTCGGGGGGCGGGATGGCTACACCTTC.

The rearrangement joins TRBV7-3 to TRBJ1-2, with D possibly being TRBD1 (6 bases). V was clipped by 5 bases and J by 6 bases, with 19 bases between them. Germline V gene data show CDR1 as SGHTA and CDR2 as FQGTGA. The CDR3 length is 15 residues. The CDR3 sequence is CASSTDGTPKDGYTF. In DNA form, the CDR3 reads TGTGCCAGCAGCACAGACGGGACACCCAAGGATGGCTACACCTTC.

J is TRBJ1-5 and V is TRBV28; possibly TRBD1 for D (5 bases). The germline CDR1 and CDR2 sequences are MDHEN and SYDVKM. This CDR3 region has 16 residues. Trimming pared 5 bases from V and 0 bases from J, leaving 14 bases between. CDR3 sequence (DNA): TGTGCCAGCAGTCGTTCCTACAGGAATAGCAATCAGCCCCAGCATTTT. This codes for CASSRSYRNSNQPQHF.

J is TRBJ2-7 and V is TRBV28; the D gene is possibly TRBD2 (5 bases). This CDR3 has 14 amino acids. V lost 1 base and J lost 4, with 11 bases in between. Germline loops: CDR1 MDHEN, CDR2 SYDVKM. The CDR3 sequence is CASSLSSEGYEQYF. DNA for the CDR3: TGTGCCAGCAGTTTATCCTCAGAGGGTTACGAGCAGTACTTC. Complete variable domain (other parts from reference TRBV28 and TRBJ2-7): DVKVTQSSRYLVKRTGEKVFLECVQDMDHENMFWYRQDPGLGLRLIYFSYDVKMKEKGDIPEGYSVSREKKERFSLILESASTNQTSMYLCASSLSSEGYEQYFGPGTRLTVT.

CDR3 DNA sequence: TGTGCCAGCAAGGGGTTGGGCAATCAGCCCCAGCATTTT. This encodes CASKGLGNQPQHF. The chain joins TRBV7-8 to TRBJ1-5, with D maybe TRBD1 (5 bases). Trimming left V 7 bases short and J 2 bases short, with 9 bases between. Germline values: CDR1 SGHVS, CDR2 FQNEAQ. The CDR3 is 13 amino acids.

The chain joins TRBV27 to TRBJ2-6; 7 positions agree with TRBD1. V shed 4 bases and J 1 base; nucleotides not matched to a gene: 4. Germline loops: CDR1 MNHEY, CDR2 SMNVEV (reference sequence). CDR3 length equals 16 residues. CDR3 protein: CASSSQGVSGANVLTF. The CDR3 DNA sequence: TGTGCCAGCAGTTCCCAGGGGGTATCTGGGGCCAACGTCCTGACTTTC.

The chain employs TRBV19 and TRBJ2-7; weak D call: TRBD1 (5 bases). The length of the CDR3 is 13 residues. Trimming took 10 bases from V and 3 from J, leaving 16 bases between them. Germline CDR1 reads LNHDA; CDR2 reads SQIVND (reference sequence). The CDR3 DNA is TGTGCCACCAAACCGCAGGGTGGCTACGAGCAGTACTTC. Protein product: CATKPQGGYEQYF.

This CDR3 is CASSRQGTTDTQYF. In DNA form, the CDR3 reads TGTGCCAGCAGTCGGCAGGGGACCACAGATACGCAGTATTTT. The chain joins TRBV27 to TRBJ2-3; a possible D gene is TRBD1 (6 bases). The CDR3 runs to 14 residues. V was trimmed by 5 bases and J by 2 bases, leaving 11 bases between them. Germline V gene lookup returns CDR1 MNHEY and CDR2 SMNVEV (reference sequence).

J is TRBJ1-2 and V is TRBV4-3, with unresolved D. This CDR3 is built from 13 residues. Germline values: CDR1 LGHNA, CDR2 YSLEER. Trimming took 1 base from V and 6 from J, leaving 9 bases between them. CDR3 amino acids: CASSQVSGDGYTF. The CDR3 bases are TGCGCCAGCAGCCAAGTTTCCGGGGATGGCTACACCTTC.

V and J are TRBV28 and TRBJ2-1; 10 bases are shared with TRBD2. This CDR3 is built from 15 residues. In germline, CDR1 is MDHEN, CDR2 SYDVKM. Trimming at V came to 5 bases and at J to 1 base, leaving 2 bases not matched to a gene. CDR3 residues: CASSQLAGSYNEQFF. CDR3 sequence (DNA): TGTGCCAGCAGTCAACTAGCGGGGTCCTACAATGAGCAGTTCTTC. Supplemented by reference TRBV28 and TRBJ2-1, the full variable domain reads DVKVTQSSRYLVKRTGEKVFLECVQDMDHENMFWYRQDPGLGLRLIYFSYDVKMKEKGDIPEGYSVSREKKERFSLILESASTNQTSMYLCASSQLAGSYNEQFFGPGTRLTVL.

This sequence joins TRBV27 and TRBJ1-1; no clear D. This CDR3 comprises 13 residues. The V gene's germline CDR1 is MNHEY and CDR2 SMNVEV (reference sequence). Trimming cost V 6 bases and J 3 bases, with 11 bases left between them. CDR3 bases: TGTGCCAGCAGCTTCGGCAGTTACACTGAAGCTTTCTTT. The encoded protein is CASSFGSYTEAFF.

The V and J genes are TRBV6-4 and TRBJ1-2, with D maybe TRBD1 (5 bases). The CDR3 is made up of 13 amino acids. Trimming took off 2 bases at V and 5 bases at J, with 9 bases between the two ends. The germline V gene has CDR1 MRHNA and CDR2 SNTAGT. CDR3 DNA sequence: TGTGCCAGCAGTGACCCCGACAGTTATGGCTACACCTTC. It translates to CASSDPDSYGYTF.

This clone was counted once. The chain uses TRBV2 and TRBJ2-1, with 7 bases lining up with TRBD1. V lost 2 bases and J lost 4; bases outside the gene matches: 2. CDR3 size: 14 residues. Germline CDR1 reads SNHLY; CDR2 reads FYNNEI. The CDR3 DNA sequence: TGTGCCAGCAGTGAACAGACAGGGTACAATGAGCAGTTCTTC. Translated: CASSEQTGYNEQFF. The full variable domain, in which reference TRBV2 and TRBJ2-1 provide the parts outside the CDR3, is EPEVTQTPSHQVTQMGQEVILRCVPISNHLYFYWYRQILGQKVEFLVSFYNNEISEKSEIFDDQFSVERPDGSNFTLKIRSTKLEDSAMYFCASSEQTGYNEQFFGPGTRLTVL.

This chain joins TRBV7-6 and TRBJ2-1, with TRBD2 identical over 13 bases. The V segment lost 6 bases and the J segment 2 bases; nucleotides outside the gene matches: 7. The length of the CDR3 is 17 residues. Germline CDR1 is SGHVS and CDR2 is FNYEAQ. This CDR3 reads CASSQGLAGPTYNEQFF. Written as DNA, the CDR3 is TGTGCCAGCAGTCAGGGACTAGCGGGACCTACCTACAATGAGCAGTTCTTC.

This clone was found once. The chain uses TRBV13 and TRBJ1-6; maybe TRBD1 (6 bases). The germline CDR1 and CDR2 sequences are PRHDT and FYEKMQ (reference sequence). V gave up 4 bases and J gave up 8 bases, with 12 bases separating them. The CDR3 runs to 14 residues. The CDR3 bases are TGTGCCAGCAGCTCGGGGGGGGCTGATTCACCCCTCCACTTT. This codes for CASSSGGADSPLHF.

In nucleotides, the CDR3 is TGTGCCAGCAGCTTAGCCCAGAACACTGAAGCTTTCTTT. It specifies CASSLAQNTEAFF. The V call is TRBV7-6, the J call TRBJ1-1; D not resolved. Trimming removed 0 bases at V and 1 base at J, with 3 bases between. CDR3 length: 13 amino acids. Looked up from germline, CDR1 is SGHVS and CDR2 is FNYEAQ.

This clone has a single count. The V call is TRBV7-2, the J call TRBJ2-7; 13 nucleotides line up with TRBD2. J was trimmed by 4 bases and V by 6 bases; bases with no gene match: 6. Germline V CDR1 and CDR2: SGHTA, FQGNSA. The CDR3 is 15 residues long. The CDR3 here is CASSRLAGGHYEQYF. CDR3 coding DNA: TGTGCCAGCAGTCGACTAGCGGGGGGCCATTACGAGCAGTACTTC.